This TCR beta chain was sequenced in a study of shared clonotypes between healthy human individuals. In the study overall: Per donor, CD8 memory used one plate, CD8 naive used two, CD4 memory used three and CD4 naive used three.

CDR1 is LNHDA, CDR2 SQIVND, per germline (reference sequence). CDR3 length: 16 residues. Germline trimming cut 6 bases from V and 0 bases from J; bases unmatched to any gene: 7. Sequenced by immunoSEQ multiplex PCR; TCRdb stores in-frame clones only, minus some. The data hold roughly 2.2 million clones, with just over 90% observed a single time. It was into CD45RA+ naive and CD45RA-negative memory subsets that the CD4+ cells were split. This receptor was taken from a man younger than 30 in good health. Some clones in this sample may be carry-over from other donors' samples. This chain joins TRBV19 and TRBJ2-7; TRBD2 agrees at 11 bases. Sample: naive CD4+ T cells from PBMCs. Stated subset: CD45RA+ positively selected. This CDR3 reads CASSQPTSGNSYEQYF. Written as DNA, the CDR3 is TGTGCCAGTAGCCAACCGACTAGCGGGAACTCCTACGAGCAGTACTTC.